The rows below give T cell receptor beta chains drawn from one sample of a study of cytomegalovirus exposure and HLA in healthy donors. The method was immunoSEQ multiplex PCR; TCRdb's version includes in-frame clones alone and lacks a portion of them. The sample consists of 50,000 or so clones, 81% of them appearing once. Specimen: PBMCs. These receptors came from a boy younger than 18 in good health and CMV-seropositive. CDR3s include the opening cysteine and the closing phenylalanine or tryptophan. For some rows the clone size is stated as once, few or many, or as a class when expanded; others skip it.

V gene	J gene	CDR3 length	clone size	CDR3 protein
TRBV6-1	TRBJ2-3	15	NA	CASIPGTSPTDTQYF
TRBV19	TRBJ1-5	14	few	CASSSWAMGQPQHF
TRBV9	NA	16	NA	CASSRSGQGAFYEQYF
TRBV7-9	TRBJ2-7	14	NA	CSSSLKTRPYEQYF
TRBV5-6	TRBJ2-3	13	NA	CASSFGSTDTQYF
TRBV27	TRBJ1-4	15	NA	CASSLLGGTGGKLFF
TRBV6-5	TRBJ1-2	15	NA	CASSYSAGPPYGYTF
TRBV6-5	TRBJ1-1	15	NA	CASSYSARMNTEAFF
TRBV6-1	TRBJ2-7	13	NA	CASSGGEAYEQYF
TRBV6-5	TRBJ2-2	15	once	CASRGLAGVPGELFF
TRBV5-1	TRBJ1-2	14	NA	CASSLSTANYGYTF
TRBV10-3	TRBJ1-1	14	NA	CAISAQGLVTEAFF
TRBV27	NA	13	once	CASRGLFAYEQYF
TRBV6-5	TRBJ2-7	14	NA	CASRPQGQPYEQYF
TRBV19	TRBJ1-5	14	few	CASSIAAGNQPQHF
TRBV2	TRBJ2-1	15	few	CASSESGQRGNEQFF
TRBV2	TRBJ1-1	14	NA	CASIFAVINTEAFF